The clone carrying this TCR beta chain has only one observation. Its matching antigen is unknown. The data were taken from a study of cytotoxic CD8 clonotypes in ibrutinib-treated CLL. Study conclusions and caveats: Whereas clonality rose at ibrutinib response, it declined toward baseline at progression.

This CDR3 has 11 amino acids. The V end was cut by 1 base, the J end by 3 bases, with 4 bases between. In germline, CDR1 is GTSNPN, CDR2 SVGIG (reference sequence). Target depth was 1 in 200,000 to 1 in 1 million T cells, about 10x per clonotype. Some clones are missing from TCRdb's copy, which holds only in-frame ones; the method was immunoSEQ multiplex PCR. The table lists about 120,000 clones, about 50% of them singletons. The chain combines TRBV30 with TRBJ2-7; D not resolved. This sequence originates from a human donor with chronic lymphocytic leukemia. The sample here was PBMCs, taken after 24 months of ibrutinib treatment. The CDR3 reads CAWSDSYEQYF. The CDR3 DNA follows: TGTGCCTGGAGTGACAGCTACGAGCAGTACTTC.